What follows are 30 T cell receptor beta chains derived from one specimen sequenced in a study of T cells in Graves' hyperthyroidism and ophthalmopathy. RNA transcripts were the template for amplifying TCR beta CDR3 regions. First-round RT-PCR with HTBI primers amplified the TCR CDR3 region. MiXCR was run by TCRdb on the multiplex PCR reads, yielding one entry per CDR3 protein. In the table there are 550,000 to 700,000 distinct CDR3 sequences, about half of which are singletons. Sequenced: peripheral blood or thyroid tissue (not recorded which). These receptors came from an adult woman with Graves' disease, either hyperthyroidism or ophthalmopathy (not recorded which).

This clonotype has a count of ten or more. J is TRBJ2-7 and V is TRBV7-3, with a tentative D call TRBD1 (5 bases). The V gene's germline CDR1 is SGHTA and CDR2 FQGTGA. This CDR3 comprises 13 residues. V was shortened by 5 bases and J by 6 bases, with 14 bases between the two germline ends. The CDR3 DNA reads TGTGCCAGCAGCCAAATCACAGGTTCCGAGCAGTACTTC. This sequence encodes CASSQITGSEQYF.

The gene calls are TRBV7-3 and TRBJ2-7; no clear D gene. Germline V CDR1 and CDR2: SGHTA, FQGTGA. V dropped 5 bases and J dropped 10 bases, with 9 bases sitting between them. This CDR3 has 10 amino acids. The CDR3 sequence is CASSTYGQYF. CDR3 sequence (DNA): TGTGCCAGCAGCACCTACGGACAGTACTTC. Together with reference TRBV7-3 and TRBJ2-7, the CDR3 gives the full variable domain: GAGVSQTPSNKVTEKGKYVELRCDPISGHTALYWYRQSLGQGPEFLIYFQGTGAADDSGLPNDRFFAVRPEGSVSTLKIQRTERGDSAVYLCASSTYGQYFGPGTRLTVT.

There are many counts of this clonotype. J is TRBJ2-2 and V is TRBV5-4; TRBD2 matches at 8 bases. V was clipped by 1 base and J by 8 bases; unmatched bases: 10. CDR3 length: 16 amino acids. CDR1 SGHNT and CDR2 YYREEE come from the germline V gene (reference sequence). The CDR3 DNA reads as TGTGCCAGCAGCTTGATGGTAGCGGGAAACCCTGGGGAGCTGTTTTTT. Translation: CASSLMVAGNPGELFF.

V and J are TRBV2 and TRBJ2-5; 8 positions agree with TRBD2. Germline-derived CDR1 and CDR2 are SNHLY and FYNNEI. This CDR3 comprises 17 residues. V dropped 4 bases and J dropped 2; count of bases not matched to a gene: 12. CDR3 nucleotides: TGTGCCAGCAGTGGAGGAGAGCGGGGGAACTCGCAAGAGACCCAGTACTTC. Translating it yields CASSGGERGNSQETQYF.

The chain is built from TRBV10-3 and TRBJ1-1; D unclear. The CDR3 consists of 15 residues. V lost 10 bases to trimming and J lost 1 base, with 19 bases between them. The germline V gene has CDR1 ENHRY and CDR2 SYGVKD. CDR3 region: CASGPYARQNTEAFF. The CDR3 coding sequence is TGTGCCAGCGGCCCTTATGCCAGACAGAACACTGAAGCTTTCTTT.

V is TRBV7-9 and J is TRBJ2-5; TRBD2 is a possible D gene (5 bases). V was trimmed by 5 bases and J by 8 bases, leaving 15 bases between them. This CDR3 region has 13 residues. In germline, CDR1 is SEHNR, CDR2 FQNEAQ (reference sequence). CDR3 nucleotides: TGTGCCAGCAGCCCCCTTGGCCGGGATACCCAGTACTTC. Protein sequence: CASSPLGRDTQYF.

As for this clonotype: One end of the junction does not line up with germline, which may come from a read error. The chain employs TRBV7-9 and TRBJ2-7, with 8 nucleotides matching TRBD1. The CDR3 is 16 amino acids. Germline lookup yields CDR1 SEHNR and CDR2 FQNEAQ (reference sequence). CDR3 residues: CATSRGPGQGRGEQYF. In DNA form, the CDR3 reads TGTGCCACCAGCAGAGGCCCCGGACAGGGTCGTGGCGAGCAGTACTTC.

This clonotype showed up many times. V usage is TRBV11-2 and J usage is TRBJ2-7; the D gene is possibly TRBD1 (5 bases). CDR3 length equals 16 residues. The germline gives CDR1 SGHAT, CDR2 FQNNGV. V was pared by 0 bases and J by 4 bases, with 16 bases between. In DNA, the CDR3 is TGTGCCAGCAGCTTAGATCGCGGCAGGGCCTTTTACGAGCAGTACTTC. Amino acid sequence: CASSLDRGRAFYEQYF.

This clonotype showed up just a few times. This chain uses TRBV20-1 with TRBJ2-3; D not resolved. CDR1 is DFQATT and CDR2 is SNEGSKA in the germline V gene (reference sequence). The CDR3 is 12 amino acids. The germline V and J ends were trimmed by 6 bases and 3 bases, with 10 bases remaining between them. The CDR3 DNA reads as TGCAGTGCAACCGGCTTGACAGATACGCAGTATTTT. Protein: CSATGLTDTQYF.

This clonotype was seen a single time. The chain uses TRBV7-6 and TRBJ2-5; 7 nucleotides match TRBD1. CDR3 length equals 16 residues. V trimming: 2 bases; J trimming: 4 bases; junction bases outside the gene matches: 10. CDR1 is SGHVS, CDR2 FNYEAQ, per germline. The CDR3 coding sequence is TGTGCCAGCAGCTTAACTCCGGGTCCAGGGGGAGAGACCCAGTACTTC. Translating it yields CASSLTPGPGGETQYF.

V is TRBV29-1 and J is TRBJ1-3, with D hard to call. The V end was cut by 7 bases, the J end by 0 bases, with 10 bases between. Germline V gene data show CDR1 as SQVTM and CDR2 as ANQGSEA. The CDR3 covers 13 residues. The CDR3 spells CSAVESSGNTIYF. In DNA, the CDR3 is TGCAGCGCCGTCGAGAGCTCTGGAAACACCATATATTTT.

The V gene is TRBV28, the J gene TRBJ2-7, with TRBD1 matching 9 bases. Germline V gene data show CDR1 as MDHEN and CDR2 as SYDVKM. The CDR3 sequence is 12 residues long. V dropped 6 bases and J dropped 7; count of bases not matched to a gene: 4. This chain's CDR3 is CASSQGQGEQYF. In DNA form, the CDR3 reads TGTGCCAGCAGCCAGGGACAGGGTGAGCAGTACTTC.

A word on this clonotype: It may be a read error: a sequence one base away is much more abundant. The J gene is TRBJ1-5, the V gene TRBV6-1; the match to TRBD1 covers 12 bases. Germline V gives CDR1 MNHNS, CDR2 SASEGT. Unmatched junction bases numbered 10, after V lost 6 bases and J lost 7 bases. The CDR3 spans 16 residues. CDR3 sequence (DNA): TGTGCCAGCAGCTCTTCGGGACAGGGGGCCCGGCAGCCCCAGCATTTT. As protein: CASSSSGQGARQPQHF.

As regards this clonotype: At one boundary the junction diverges from the germline segment, which might be a read error. V and J are TRBV5-1 and TRBJ1-2; D not resolved. CDR3 length: 12 amino acids. Germline V lookup: CDR1 SGHRS, CDR2 YFSETQ. CDR3 coding DNA: TGCGCCAGCGGCTTGGGCAGCTATGGCTACACCTTC. It codes for CASGLGSYGYTF.

With respect to this clonotype: This sequence may be a read error, since a much larger clone differs from it by one base. This chain links TRBV4-2 with TRBJ2-7, with 9 bases aligning to TRBD1. V was clipped by 7 bases and J by 4 bases; unmatched bases: 8. Germline assignment: CDR1 LGHNA and CDR2 YNFKEQ. CDR3 length: 14 amino acids. CDR3 residues: CASKSGTGQYEQYF. In nucleotides, the CDR3 is TGTGCCAGCAAGTCGGGGACAGGGCAATACGAGCAGTACTTC.

The V and J genes are TRBV28 and TRBJ2-7; D is undetermined. The CDR3 runs to 14 residues. Germline CDR1 MDHEN, CDR2 SYDVKM. The V end lost 7 bases, the J end lost 3 bases, and 16 bases lay between the germline ends. The DNA of the CDR3 is TGTGCCAGCACCCCCATTGGAGACGGCTACGAGCAGTACTTC. It translates to CASTPIGDGYEQYF.

V usage is TRBV28 and J usage is TRBJ1-5, with 8 bases fitting TRBD1. This CDR3 contains 15 residues. The ends lost 7 bases at V and 2 bases at J; junction bases unmatched: 7. From germline, CDR1 is MDHEN and CDR2 SYDVKM. The DNA for the CDR3 is TGTGCCAGCATCCTCTCGACAGGGGGCAATCAGCCCCAGCATTTT. Protein: CASILSTGGNQPQHF.

This clonotype has a count of ten or more. The chain recombines TRBV12-3 or TRBV12-4 with TRBJ2-5; 7 positions match TRBD2. The CDR3 runs 15 residues. V gave up 3 bases and J gave up 5 bases; unmatched junction bases: 9. The CDR3 here is CASSFGGREWETQYF. The CDR3 DNA follows: TGTGCCAGCAGTTTCGGGGGGAGGGAGTGGGAGACCCAGTACTTC.

In the case of this clonotype: This could be a read error, since a much larger clone is one nucleotide away. This chain joins TRBV6-6 and TRBJ1-4; tentative D call: TRBD1 (6 bases). Trimming left V 2 bases short and J 4 bases short, with 17 bases between. Germline CDR1 MNHNY, CDR2 SVGAGI (reference sequence). The CDR3 has 17 amino acids. The CDR3 sequence is CASSYAGGGSHNEKLFF. CDR3 in DNA: TGTGCCAGCAGTTACGCCGGTGGGGGCAGTCATAATGAAAAACTGTTTTTT.

Notes on this clonotype: A much larger clone differs by one base, so this may be a read error. This sequence joins TRBV6-6 and TRBJ2-7; 9 nucleotides line up with TRBD2. CDR1 is MNHNY, CDR2 SVGAGI, per germline (reference sequence). The CDR3 spans 14 residues. CDR3 residues: CASSSGRNSYEQCF. CDR3 nucleotide sequence: TGTGCCAGCAGTAGCGGGAGGAACTCATACGAGCAGTGCTTC.

This clonotype was found once. The chain links TRBV7-2 to TRBJ1-2, with D possibly matching TRBD1 (5 bases). Germline CDR1 reads SGHTA; CDR2 reads FQGNSA. The CDR3 extends over 14 amino acids. Trimming shortened V by 5 bases and J by 10 bases, and 20 bases separated the two germline ends. The chain's CDR3 is CASSLFLFGGDYTF. CDR3 DNA: TGTGCCAGCAGCCTATTCCTGTTCGGAGGGGACTACACCTTC.

Points on this clonotype: A much larger clone differs from this one at a single base, so this may be a read error. This chain connects TRBV27 to TRBJ1-2; D remains ambiguous. This CDR3 has 14 residues. Per the germline V gene, CDR1 is MNHEY and CDR2 is SMNVEV (reference sequence). The CDR3 coding sequence is TGTGCCAGCAGTTTCCTCGGGTCTAACTATGGCGACACCTTC. The encoded protein is CASSFLGSNYGDTF.

This rearrangement joins TRBV19 to TRBJ2-6; 9 bases are a match to TRBD1. This CDR3 comprises 15 residues. CDR1 LNHDA and CDR2 SQIVND come from the germline V gene (reference sequence). The J segment lost 4 bases and the V segment lost 5 bases, leaving 3 bases of the junction unmatched. The CDR3 DNA reads TGTGCCAGTAGTCGACAGGGGGAAGGGGCCAACGTCCTGACTTTC. Residues: CASSRQGEGANVLTF.

Many counts were recorded for this clonotype. The chain links TRBV29-1 to TRBJ1-1, with D hard to call. The V gene lost 2 bases and the J gene lost 2 bases, with 9 bases spanning the gap. This CDR3 has 13 amino acids. Germline V CDR1 and CDR2: SQVTM, ANQGSEA. CDR3 nucleotide sequence: TGCAGCGTTGAATCGGGAATCAACACTGAAGCTTTCTTT. Protein: CSVESGINTEAFF.

This clonotype came up a few times. The J gene is TRBJ1-2, the V gene TRBV20-1; TRBD1 aligns across 7 bases. Germline V gives CDR1 DFQATT, CDR2 SNEGSKA (reference sequence). V was clipped by 3 bases and J by 8 bases; unmatched bases: 12. The CDR3 has 14 residues. CDR3 residues: CSASRTGDARGYTF. CDR3 DNA: TGCAGTGCTAGTAGGACAGGCGACGCGAGGGGCTACACCTTC.

This clonotype was detected ten times or more. V usage is TRBV2 and J usage is TRBJ2-7; 7 bases are a match to TRBD1. This CDR3 contains 12 residues. The ends lost 9 bases at V and 1 base at J; junction bases unmatched: 3. Germline V gene data show CDR1 as SNHLY and CDR2 as FYNNEI. The CDR3 protein is CASSGQSYEQYF. CDR3 bases: TGTGCCAGTTCGGGACAGTCCTACGAGCAGTACTTC. The full variable domain, with the rest looked up from reference TRBV2 and TRBJ2-7, is EPEVTQTPSHQVTQMGQEVILRCVPISNHLYFYWYRQILGQKVEFLVSFYNNEISEKSEIFDDQFSVERPDGSNFTLKIRSTKLEDSAMYFCASSGQSYEQYFGPGTRLTVT.

The table lists this clonotype with many counts. This sequence joins TRBV5-4 and TRBJ2-7; maybe TRBD2 (6 bases). The V end lost 1 base, the J end lost 6 bases, and 14 bases lay between the germline ends. The length of the CDR3 is 14 residues. Germline-derived CDR1 and CDR2 are SGHNT and YYREEE (reference sequence). Here the CDR3 reads CASSLPGVFSEQYF. As DNA, the CDR3 is TGTGCCAGCAGCTTGCCGGGGGTGTTTAGCGAGCAGTACTTC.

This clonotype was seen repeatedly, ten times or more. The V gene is TRBV7-9, the J gene TRBJ1-1; D ambiguous. V was pared by 5 bases and J by 5 bases, with 9 bases between. Germline V gene sequence: CDR1 SEHNR, CDR2 FQNEAQ (reference sequence). The CDR3 length is 12 residues. CDR3 protein: CASSLRPTEAFF. The DNA of the CDR3 is TGTGCCAGCAGCCTTCGGCCGACTGAAGCTTTCTTT.

There are many counts of this clonotype. This sequence joins TRBV29-1 and TRBJ2-7; 7 bases match TRBD1. In germline, CDR1 is SQVTM, CDR2 ANQGSEA. With V trimmed by 6 bases and J by 4 bases, 6 bases remained unmatched. The CDR3 is 12 residues long. CDR3 sequence (DNA): TGCAGCGTCAAACCCAGGGGGTACGAGCAGTACTTC. Translation: CSVKPRGYEQYF.

The chain links TRBV4-2 to TRBJ1-2; 8 bases match TRBD1. Germline CDR1 is LGHNA and CDR2 is YNFKEQ. This CDR3 is 12 amino acids long. Germline trimming cut 5 bases from V and 8 bases from J; bases unmatched to any gene: 4. DNA of the CDR3: TGTGCCAGCAGCAGACAGGGGAAAGGCTACACCTTC. Amino acid sequence: CASSRQGKGYTF.